The next 26 T cell receptor beta chains were all read from a single sample in a study of Ad26.COV2.S vaccination and SARS-CoV-2 variants. TCRdb keeps only in-frame clones here, not all; method: immunoSEQ multiplex PCR. This sample has 300,000 to 400,000 clones, with about 87% found just once. Treatment given: 15 to 20 received Ad26.COV2.S at low or high dose, single or two shots; about 5 received placebo; per-sample allocation not given. Day 63 after the first vaccine or placebo injection was the time point for sampling. The sequences come from peripheral blood, collected in a trial of Ad26.COV2.S vaccine versus placebo. All receptors derive from a person aged 18-60 years who received the Ad26.COV2.S COVID-19 vaccine or a placebo.

The chain couples TRBV20-1 to TRBJ1-2; D ambiguous. Per the germline V gene, CDR1 is DFQATT and CDR2 is SNEGSKA (reference sequence). The V gene lost 6 bases and the J gene lost 6 bases, with 8 bases spanning the gap. CDR3 length equals 10 residues. CDR3 protein: CSARGDGYTF. The CDR3, as DNA: TGCAGTGCCCGAGGAGATGGCTACACCTTC.

The chain combines TRBV7-6 with TRBJ2-7; 7 bases line up with TRBD2. The CDR3 sequence is 16 residues long. Germline trimming cut 5 bases from V and 3 bases from J; bases unmatched to any gene: 13. CDR1 and CDR2 (germline): SGHVS, FNYEAQ. This CDR3 reads CASSPISSGIYYEQYF. CDR3 bases: TGTGCCAGCAGCCCCATTTCGAGCGGGATTTACTACGAGCAGTACTTC.

This sequence joins TRBV5-5 and TRBJ2-2, with 8 bases that match TRBD1. The germline gives CDR1 SGHKS, CDR2 YYEKEE (reference sequence). This CDR3 contains 16 residues. After removal of 2 bases from V and 2 bases from J, the junction contained 5 bases not matched to a gene. The CDR3 coding sequence is TGTGCCAGCAGCTTTGGACAGGGTATTAACACCGGGGAGCTGTTTTTT. It codes for CASSFGQGINTGELFF.

The rearrangement links TRBV2 to TRBJ2-1, with TRBD2 matching over 8 bases. V dropped 0 bases and J dropped 5; count of bases not matched to a gene: 3. CDR1 is SNHLY and CDR2 is FYNNEI in the germline V gene. This CDR3 spans 15 amino acids. The CDR3, as DNA: TGTGCCAGCAGTGAAGCTAGGACTAGCAACAATGAGCAGTTCTTC. Encoded protein: CASSEARTSNNEQFF.

The rearrangement links TRBV9 to TRBJ1-1; possible D gene TRBD1, 6 bases. The length of the CDR3 is 14 residues. Germline CDR1 is SGDLS and CDR2 is YYNGEE. Trimming removed 0 bases from V and 6 bases from J, with 12 bases in between. The CDR3: CASSVVLGAPEAFF. DNA for the CDR3: TGTGCCAGCAGCGTAGTTTTGGGGGCCCCTGAAGCTTTCTTT.

The rearrangement links TRBV19 to TRBJ1-6; 7 bases are a match to TRBD1. The length of the CDR3 is 16 residues. Trimming took 4 bases from V and 1 from J; bases not matched to a gene: 4. From germline, CDR1 is LNHDA and CDR2 SQIVND (reference sequence). CDR3 residues: CASSTPTGSYNSPLHF. The CDR3 nucleotides read TGTGCCAGTAGTACGCCGACAGGGTCCTATAATTCACCCCTCCACTTT.

V and J are TRBV19 and TRBJ1-2, with 11 nucleotides matching TRBD1. The CDR3 sequence is 14 residues long. The germline V gene has CDR1 LNHDA and CDR2 SQIVND (reference sequence). The V segment lost 5 bases and the J segment 3 bases; nucleotides outside the gene matches: 2. CDR3 coding DNA: TGTGCCAGTAGTGGACAGGGGGCCTACTATGGCTACACCTTC. The encoded protein is CASSGQGAYYGYTF. Looking up the rest from reference TRBV19 and TRBJ1-2 gives the full variable domain: DGGITQSPKYLFRKEGQNVTLSCEQNLNHDAMYWYRQDPGQGLRLIYYSQIVNDFQKGDIAEGYSVSREKKESFPLTVTSAQKNPTAFYLCASSGQGAYYGYTFGSGTRLTVV.

The V and J genes are TRBV7-9 and TRBJ2-5; D is possibly TRBD1 (6 bases). This CDR3 has 14 amino acids. Per the germline V gene, CDR1 is SEHNR and CDR2 is FQNEAQ (reference sequence). V was shortened by 4 bases and J by 5 bases, with 14 bases between the two germline ends. The CDR3 protein is CASSSITGRETQYF. The CDR3 coding sequence is TGTGCCAGCAGCTCGATAACAGGGCGGGAGACCCAGTACTTC.

V is TRBV4-1 and J is TRBJ2-3; the D gene could be TRBD1 or TRBD2 (6 bases each). The CDR3 sequence is 19 residues long. Trimming removed 2 bases from V and 0 bases from J, with 21 bases in between. Germline V lookup: CDR1 MGHRA, CDR2 YSYEKL. CDR3 loop: CASSQIRGSGFTSTDTQYF. The CDR3, as DNA: TGCGCCAGCAGCCAAATTAGGGGGAGCGGGTTTACTAGCACAGATACGCAGTATTTT.

This clone is a singleton in its sample. The J gene is TRBJ2-2, the V gene TRBV7-2; 7 nucleotides line up with TRBD2. This CDR3 comprises 16 residues. Germline loops: CDR1 SGHTA, CDR2 FQGNSA. Trimming at V came to 4 bases and at J to 3 bases, leaving 8 bases not matched to a gene. The CDR3 sequence: CASSSSAGRYTGELFF. In DNA, the CDR3 is TGTGCCAGCAGCTCCTCAGCGGGGAGGTACACCGGGGAGCTGTTTTTT.

This clone has a single count. The chain recombines TRBV7-2 with TRBJ1-1; D is uncertain. This CDR3 has 13 amino acids. Germline V CDR1 and CDR2: SGHTA, FQGNSA. The V and J ends lost 4 bases and 2 bases respectively, with 8 bases between them. Here the CDR3 DNA reads TGTGCCAGCAGCTCGGGCGCTAACACTGAAGCTTTCTTT. Amino acid sequence: CASSSGANTEAFF.

The J gene is TRBJ1-6, the V gene TRBV28; D might be TRBD1 (6 bases). Germline CDR1 and CDR2: MDHEN and SYDVKM. The CDR3 length is 15 residues. The V end was cut by 6 bases, the J end by 3 bases, with 12 bases between. The CDR3 spells CASRDSGYYNSPLHF. In DNA, the CDR3 is TGTGCCAGCAGGGACAGCGGATACTATAATTCACCCCTCCACTTT.

This clone was found once. The rearrangement joins TRBV11-2 to TRBJ1-1; D remains ambiguous. Trimming removed 5 bases at V and 1 base at J, with 8 bases between. The germline gives CDR1 SGHAT, CDR2 FQNNGV. This CDR3 has 13 residues. CDR3 sequence: CASSRTTNTEAFF. CDR3 DNA: TGTGCCAGCAGCCGTACCACGAACACTGAAGCTTTCTTT.

The CDR3 DNA reads as TGTGCAAGTGGGGGAACAAGGTCCTACGAGCAGTACTTC. Amino acids: CASGGTRSYEQYF. The rearrangement links TRBV19 to TRBJ2-7, with D perhaps being TRBD1 or TRBD2 (5 bases each). Germline-derived CDR1 and CDR2 are LNHDA and SQIVND (reference sequence). This CDR3 has 13 amino acids.

The genes are TRBV18 and TRBJ2-7; no definite D call. Trimming took off 4 bases at V and 7 bases at J, with 11 bases between the two ends. There are 12 residues in the CDR3. Germline V gene sequence: CDR1 KGHSH, CDR2 LQKENI. The CDR3 bases are TGTGCCAGCTCACAAGGGAAAGGGGAGCAGTACTTC. This encodes CASSQGKGEQYF.

The chain combines TRBV7-9 with TRBJ1-2, with TRBD1 as a possible D gene (6 bases). Trimming took 5 bases from V and 8 from J, leaving 15 bases between them. This CDR3 contains 13 residues. CDR1 is SEHNR, CDR2 FQNEAQ, per germline (reference sequence). The CDR3 region has the DNA TGTGCCAGCAGCCAAGCAGGGGATCGAGGCTACACCTTC. This sequence encodes CASSQAGDRGYTF. Filled out from reference TRBV7-9 and TRBJ1-2, the complete variable domain reads DTGVSQNPRHKITKRGQNVTFRCDPISEHNRLYWYRQTLGQGPEFLTYFQNEAQLEKSRLLSDRFSAERPKGSFSTLEIQRTEQGDSAMYLCASSQAGDRGYTFGSGTRLTVV.

This clone was seen a single time. The genes are TRBV6-6 and TRBJ1-2; TRBD1 might be the D (5 bases). V was cut by 5 bases and J by 2 bases, with 15 bases left in between. The CDR3 is made up of 15 amino acids. Germline assignment: CDR1 MNHNY and CDR2 SVGAGI (reference sequence). CDR3 region: CASSDTRDGNYGYTF. The CDR3 region has the DNA TGTGCCAGCAGTGACACTAGGGACGGGAACTATGGCTACACCTTC.

The gene calls are TRBV9 and TRBJ2-2; D call uncertain. V lost 3 bases and J lost 5, with 8 bases in between. Germline V CDR1 and CDR2: SGDLS, YYNGEE. This CDR3 contains 13 residues. CDR3: CASSASITGELFF. The CDR3 region has the DNA TGTGCCAGCAGCGCCTCCATAACCGGGGAGCTGTTTTTT.

This clone was seen more than once but under ten times. The identical CDR3 is also encoded by other nucleotide sequences in the sample. The chain couples TRBV19 to TRBJ1-2; 9 bases fit TRBD1. V was pared by 5 bases and J by 5 bases, with 6 bases of the junction left unmatched. The length of the CDR3 is 14 residues. Germline CDR1 LNHDA, CDR2 SQIVND (reference sequence). CDR3 in DNA: TGTGCCAGTAGTCCCCGGGGACAGGGATATGGCTACACCTTC. Protein: CASSPRGQGYGYTF.

This rearrangement joins TRBV12-3 or TRBV12-4 to TRBJ1-2; D is unclear. The CDR3 contains 12 residues. V shed 8 bases and J shed 0 bases, with 7 bases lying between them. CDR3 sequence: CASYSSNYGYTF. In DNA, the CDR3 is TGTGCCAGCTACTCGTCTAACTATGGCTACACCTTC.

The chain uses TRBV5-1 and TRBJ2-1; D could derive from TRBD1 or TRBD2 (5 bases each). V was cut by 1 base and J by 0 bases, with 14 bases left in between. The germline gives CDR1 SGHRS, CDR2 YFSETQ. This CDR3 has 17 residues. The CDR3 DNA reads TGCGCCAGCAGCTTGCTCGGGGCAGGGAGCTCCTACAATGAGCAGTTCTTC. Translated, it gives CASSLLGAGSSYNEQFF.

The sample holds a few counts of this clone. The V call is TRBV7-9, the J call TRBJ1-3, with D perhaps matching TRBD1 (6 bases). Trimming took 2 bases from V and 0 from J, leaving 14 bases between them. The CDR3 consists of 17 residues. CDR1 and CDR2 from the germline V gene are SEHNR and FQNEAQ (reference sequence). Written as DNA, the CDR3 is TGTGCCAGCAGCTTATCCGTCCAGGGGTTCTCTGGAAACACCATATATTTT. This encodes CASSLSVQGFSGNTIYF.

In this sample, this clone turned up once. The chain has TRBV25-1 and TRBJ1-4; perhaps TRBD1 as D (5 bases). This CDR3 region has 14 residues. The germline V gene has CDR1 MGHDK and CDR2 SYGVNS. Trimming removed 4 bases at V and 10 bases at J, with 16 bases between. The CDR3 DNA follows: TGTGCCAGCAGTGTTGAATTAGACCAGGGAAAACTGTTTTTT. This translates into CASSVELDQGKLFF. Using reference TRBV25-1 and TRBJ1-4 for the parts outside the CDR3, the full variable domain is EADIYQTPRYLVIGTGKKITLECSQTMGHDKMYWYQQDPGMELHLIHYSYGVNSTEKGDLSSESTVSRIRTEHFPLTLESARPSHTSQYLCASSVELDQGKLFFGSGTQLSVL.

V gene TRBV11-2 combines with J gene TRBJ2-2, with unresolved D. V was cut by 0 bases and J by 7 bases, with 6 bases left in between. The CDR3 covers 13 residues. The germline V gene encodes CDR1 SGHAT and CDR2 FQNNGV. CDR3 nucleotide sequence: TGTGCCAGCAGCTTAGAATCGCTCGGGGAGCTGTTTTTT. It translates to CASSLESLGELFF. The entire variable domain, with the rest obtained from reference TRBV11-2 and TRBJ2-2, is as follows: EAGVAQSPRYKIIEKRQSVAFWCNPISGHATLYWYQQILGQGPKLLIQFQNNGVVDDSQLPKDRFSAERLKGVDSTLKIQPAKLEDSAVYLCASSLESLGELFFGEGSRLTVL.

A single count supports this clone. The rearrangement uses TRBV9 and TRBJ2-5; D is ambiguous. This CDR3 spans 14 amino acids. Per germline, CDR1 SGDLS and CDR2 YYNGEE. V lost 0 bases and J lost 5, with 11 bases in between. The CDR3 sequence is CASSVEDLTETQYF. The DNA for the CDR3 is TGTGCCAGCAGCGTAGAGGACCTAACGGAGACCCAGTACTTC.

The genes are TRBV9 and TRBJ1-3, with D maybe TRBD1 (6 bases). Deletions cut 0 bases from V and 1 base from J, with 11 bases between. This CDR3 is 16 amino acids long. Germline V lookup: CDR1 SGDLS, CDR2 YYNGEE. This chain's CDR3 is CASSVGTGQSGNTIYF. Here the CDR3 DNA reads TGTGCCAGCAGCGTAGGAACAGGGCAGTCTGGAAACACCATATATTTT.